This passage covers 16 T cell receptor beta chains from one sample sequenced in a study of metastatic and nonmetastatic thyroid tumors. Nobody among the patients had been given any treatment before thyroid surgery. TCRdb re-called clones from the PCR reads using MiXCR. In the table there are some 38,000 clones, roughly 14% of which are singletons. The sample was blood. The receptors derive from a female donor with papillary thyroid cancer or a benign thyroid nodule (not recorded which). Some clones in this sample may be carry-over from other donors' samples.

This clone was observed many times. This chain uses TRBV11-1 with TRBJ2-6; D possibly uses TRBD1 or TRBD2 (5 bases each). Germline V gene lookup returns CDR1 SGHAT and CDR2 FQDESV (reference sequence). Trimming took off 2 bases at V and 0 bases at J, with 8 bases between the two ends. This CDR3 comprises 16 residues. CDR3 in DNA: TGTGCCAGCAGCTTATCGGGGCCCTCTGGGGCCAACGTCCTGACTTTC. Translation: CASSLSGPSGANVLTF.

This clone was picked up many times. CDR3 loop: CASSVLGDSLEQYF. The DNA for the CDR3 is TGTGCCAGCAGCGTACTAGGGGATTCCCTCGAGCAGTACTTC. V gene TRBV9 combines with J gene TRBJ2-7; D might be TRBD1 (5 bases). V lost 1 base, J lost 6 bases, and 14 bases lay in between. Per germline, CDR1 SGDLS and CDR2 YYNGEE. The CDR3 is made up of 14 amino acids.

This clone was detected ten times or more. V gene TRBV7-9 combines with J gene TRBJ1-5; no clear D gene. V was clipped by 1 base and J by 2 bases, with 6 bases between them. Germline assignment: CDR1 SEHNR and CDR2 FQNEAQ (reference sequence). The CDR3 consists of 14 residues. This chain's CDR3 is CASSLGTGNQPQHF. CDR3 sequence (DNA): TGTGCCAGCAGCTTAGGGACTGGCAATCAGCCCCAGCATTTT.

This clone was seen a handful of times. One end of the junction fails to match germline, which may point to a read error. The CDR3 sequence: CASSTGNTGELSF. The DNA of the CDR3 is TGCGCCAGCTCGACGGGGAACACCGGGGAGCTGTCTTTT. This chain joins TRBV5-1 and TRBJ2-2; tentative D call: TRBD2 (5 bases). CDR1 SGHRS and CDR2 YFSETQ come from the germline V gene. CDR3 size: 13 residues.

The sample holds a few counts of this clone. The chain recombines TRBV27 with TRBJ1-6, with D unclear. This CDR3 comprises 17 residues. V shed 6 bases and J shed 0 bases, with 15 bases lying between them. From germline, CDR1 is MNHEY and CDR2 SMNVEV (reference sequence). CDR3 DNA: TGTGCCAGCAGCACGAGGGCAGAAAGCTCCTATAATTCACCCCTCCACTTT. The encoded protein is CASSTRAESSYNSPLHF.

This clone came up a few times. The V gene is TRBV4-1, the J gene TRBJ1-4; D is possibly TRBD1 (6 bases). Trimming took 3 bases from V and 1 from J, leaving 9 bases between them. The CDR3 spans 15 residues. Germline V CDR1 and CDR2: MGHRA, YSYEKL. This chain's CDR3 is CASSHDRRTNEKLFF. The CDR3 DNA is TGCGCCAGCAGCCATGACAGGAGAACTAATGAAAAACTGTTTTTT.

As to this clone: At one end the junction does not follow the germline gene, possibly because of a read error. The CDR3 DNA reads TGTAGTGCTAGAGATCTATCAGGGCCGTCCTACGAGCAGTACTTC. Encoded protein: CSARDLSGPSYEQYF. V and J are TRBV20-1 and TRBJ2-7; tentative D call: TRBD1 (5 bases). The CDR3 spans 15 residues. Germline V lookup: CDR1 DFQATT, CDR2 SNEGSKA (reference sequence).

This clone has a count of ten or more. No conserved phenylalanine or tryptophan is present at the end of the CDR3, so a read error is the likely explanation. This rearrangement joins TRBV5-1 to TRBJ1-3; D is perhaps TRBD1 (6 bases). Trimming took 0 bases from V and 0 from J, leaving 10 bases between them. The CDR3 consists of 16 residues. The germline gives CDR1 SGHRS, CDR2 YFSETQ. CDR3 DNA sequence: TGCGCCAGCAGCTTGGCCCCAGGGGACTCTGGAAACACCATATATTCT. Its translation: CASSLAPGDSGNTIYS.

This clone was seen ten or more times. V gene TRBV19 combines with J gene TRBJ1-2; D unclear. CDR1 is LNHDA, CDR2 SQIVND, per germline (reference sequence). The CDR3 runs 13 residues. V was trimmed by 3 bases and J by 7 bases, leaving 12 bases between them. The CDR3 is CASSIPPRGGYTF. DNA for the CDR3: TGTGCCAGTAGTATCCCGCCGCGAGGTGGCTACACCTTC. Together with reference TRBV19 and TRBJ1-2, the CDR3 gives the full variable domain: DGGITQSPKYLFRKEGQNVTLSCEQNLNHDAMYWYRQDPGQGLRLIYYSQIVNDFQKGDIAEGYSVSREKKESFPLTVTSAQKNPTAFYLCASSIPPRGGYTFGSGTRLTVV.

This clone was counted ten times or more. The rearrangement joins TRBV11-3 to TRBJ2-7, with TRBD1 identical over 9 bases. CDR1 SGHNT and CDR2 YENEEA come from the germline V gene. V shed 8 bases and J 6 bases; nucleotides not matched to a gene: 14. This CDR3 has 15 residues. The CDR3 reads CASRSQTGTGFEQYF. CDR3 coding DNA: TGTGCCAGCCGCTCGCAAACCGGGACAGGGTTCGAGCAGTACTTC.

A few counts support this clone. The genes are TRBV12-3 or TRBV12-4 and TRBJ2-3; tentatively, D is TRBD2 (6 bases). This CDR3 spans 15 amino acids. V lost 5 bases and J 2 bases, leaving 14 bases between the germline ends. CDR3 nucleotide sequence: TGTGCCAGCAGTCCTCAGGAGGGGTACACAGATACGCAGTATTTT. Amino acid sequence: CASSPQEGYTDTQYF.

A few counts support this clone. A single base separates this from a much larger clone, so it may be a read error. The chain recombines TRBV28 with TRBJ2-4; D gene uncertain. V was clipped by 8 bases and J by 0 bases, with 14 bases between them. CDR1 is MDHEN and CDR2 is SYDVKM in the germline V gene. The CDR3 runs 15 residues. The CDR3 sequence: CASYSPERAKNIQYF. Written as DNA, the CDR3 is TGTGCCAGCTATTCTCCGGAGCGAGCCAAAAACATTCAGTACTTC.

This clone is categorized as medium-sized. V is TRBV6-6 and J is TRBJ2-7; 8 positions agree with TRBD2. This CDR3 is 17 amino acids long. Germline V gives CDR1 MNHNY, CDR2 SVGAGI (reference sequence). V trimming: 2 bases; J trimming: 2 bases; junction bases outside the gene matches: 11. CDR3 in amino acids: CASSYPVASGPTYEQYF. The DNA of the CDR3 is TGTGCCAGCAGTTACCCCGTGGCTAGCGGGCCTACCTACGAGCAGTACTTC.

In this sample, this clone is medium-sized. The chain couples TRBV6-1 to TRBJ2-7; TRBD1 agrees at 7 bases. After removal of 6 bases from V and 5 bases from J, the junction contained 13 bases not matched to a gene. Per the germline V gene, CDR1 is MNHNS and CDR2 is SASEGT. CDR3 length equals 15 residues. The CDR3: CASRTERQGPNEQYF. CDR3 bases: TGTGCCAGCAGAACTGAGCGACAGGGTCCTAACGAGCAGTACTTC.

This clone has more than one count but fewer than ten. This sequence joins TRBV6-1 and TRBJ1-2; no clear D gene. The CDR3 spans 13 residues. Germline-derived CDR1 and CDR2 are MNHNS and SASEGT. V was cut by 7 bases and J by 11 bases, with 20 bases left in between. The CDR3, as DNA: TGTGCCAGCACCCGGGCAGCCCGGGTAGCGTACACCTTC. It codes for CASTRAARVAYTF.

For this clone: Given a much more abundant clone one base away, this may be a read error. J is TRBJ2-2 and V is TRBV11-2; 7 nucleotides line up with TRBD2. The germline CDR1 and CDR2 sequences are SGHAT and FQNNGV. The CDR3 loop spans 16 amino acids. CDR3 coding DNA: TGTGCCAGCAGCTCGAGGTACAGCGGGAACACCGGGGAGCCGTTTTTT. Encoded protein: CASSSRYSGNTGEPFF.